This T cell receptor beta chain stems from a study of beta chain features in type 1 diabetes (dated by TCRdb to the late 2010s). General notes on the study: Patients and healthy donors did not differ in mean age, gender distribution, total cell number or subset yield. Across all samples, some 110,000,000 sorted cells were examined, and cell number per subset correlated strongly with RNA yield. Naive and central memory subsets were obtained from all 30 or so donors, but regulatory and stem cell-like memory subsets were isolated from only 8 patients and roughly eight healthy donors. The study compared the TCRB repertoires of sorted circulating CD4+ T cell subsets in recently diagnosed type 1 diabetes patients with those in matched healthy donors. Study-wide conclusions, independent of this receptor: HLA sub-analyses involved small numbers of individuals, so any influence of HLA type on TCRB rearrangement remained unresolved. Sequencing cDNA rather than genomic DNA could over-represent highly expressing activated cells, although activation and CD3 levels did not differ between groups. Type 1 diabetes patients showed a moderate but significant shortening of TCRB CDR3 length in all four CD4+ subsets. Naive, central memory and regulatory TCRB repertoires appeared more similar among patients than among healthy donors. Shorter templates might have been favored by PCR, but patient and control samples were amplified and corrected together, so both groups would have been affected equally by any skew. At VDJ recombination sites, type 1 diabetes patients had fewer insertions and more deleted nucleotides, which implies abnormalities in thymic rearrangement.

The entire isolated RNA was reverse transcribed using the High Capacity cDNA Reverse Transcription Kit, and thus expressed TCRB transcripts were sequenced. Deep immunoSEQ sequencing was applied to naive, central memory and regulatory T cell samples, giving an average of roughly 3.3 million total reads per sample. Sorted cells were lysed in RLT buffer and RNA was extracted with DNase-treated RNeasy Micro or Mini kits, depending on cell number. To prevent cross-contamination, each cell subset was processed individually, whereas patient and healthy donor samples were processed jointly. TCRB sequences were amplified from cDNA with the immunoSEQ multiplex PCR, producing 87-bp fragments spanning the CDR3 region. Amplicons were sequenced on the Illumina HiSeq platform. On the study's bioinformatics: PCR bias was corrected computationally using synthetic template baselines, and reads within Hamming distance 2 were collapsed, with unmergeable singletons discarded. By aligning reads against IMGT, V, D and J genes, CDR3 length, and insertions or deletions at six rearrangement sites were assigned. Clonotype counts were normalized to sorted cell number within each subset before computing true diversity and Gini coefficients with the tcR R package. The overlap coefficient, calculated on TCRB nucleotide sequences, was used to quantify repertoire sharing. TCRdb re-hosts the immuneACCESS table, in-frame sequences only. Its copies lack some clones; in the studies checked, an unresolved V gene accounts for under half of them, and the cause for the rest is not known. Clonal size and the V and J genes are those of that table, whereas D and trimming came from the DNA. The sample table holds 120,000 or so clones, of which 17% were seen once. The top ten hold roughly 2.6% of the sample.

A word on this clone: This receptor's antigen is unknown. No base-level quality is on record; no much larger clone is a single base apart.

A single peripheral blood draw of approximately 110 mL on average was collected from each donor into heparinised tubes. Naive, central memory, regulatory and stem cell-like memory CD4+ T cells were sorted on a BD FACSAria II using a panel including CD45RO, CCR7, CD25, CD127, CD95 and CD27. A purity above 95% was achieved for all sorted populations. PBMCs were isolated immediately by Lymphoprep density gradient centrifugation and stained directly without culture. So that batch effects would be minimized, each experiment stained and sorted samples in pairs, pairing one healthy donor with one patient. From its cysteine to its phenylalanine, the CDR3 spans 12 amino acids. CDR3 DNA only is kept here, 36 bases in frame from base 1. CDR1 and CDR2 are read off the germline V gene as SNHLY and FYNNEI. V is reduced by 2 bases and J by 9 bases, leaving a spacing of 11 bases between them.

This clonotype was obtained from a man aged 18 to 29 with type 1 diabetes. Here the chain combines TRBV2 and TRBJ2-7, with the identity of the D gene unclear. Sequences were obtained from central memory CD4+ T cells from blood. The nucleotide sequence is TGTGCCAGCAGTGAACAGGCGACTGGGCAGTACTTC. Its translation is CASSEQATGQYF.